Listed below are T cell receptor beta chains from one sample, sequenced in a study of OX40 agonist ivuxolimab in advanced cancers. Generated by immunoSEQ multiplex PCR, the TCRdb table keeps only in-frame clones and is missing some. The sample shows about 80,000 clones, approximately 95% of them seen only once. The material was CD4+ or CD8+ T cells sorted from blood, obtained in a trial of the OX40 agonist ivuxolimab. These receptors were collected from an adult with an advanced solid tumor such as melanoma, head and neck, liver or kidney cancer. Both conserved end residues are part of each CDR3. A D gene is named only where the DNA matches it firmly. For some rows the clone size is stated as once, few or many, or as a class when expanded; others skip it.

>.|TRBJ2-1|TRBV14|once
TGTGCCAGCAGTAAGCGGGCGAGCTCCTACAATGAGCAGTTCTTC
CASSKRASSYNEQFF
>TRBD2|TRBJ2-3|TRBV6-4|.
TGTGCCAGCAGTGACCGCGGACTAGCGGGAGGTACAGATACGCAGTATTTT
CASSDRGLAGGTDTQYF
>.|TRBJ1-1|TRBV9|.
TGTGCCAGCAGCGTAAGACAGAACACTGAAGCTTTCTTT
CASSVRQNTEAFF
>TRBD1|TRBJ1-2|TRBV7-9|.
TGTGCCAGCAGCTTAACTACGACAGGGGGCGGAGGCTACACCTTC
CASSLTTTGGGGYTF
>.|TRBJ2-7|TRBV30|.
TGTGCCTGGAGTGTCGCGGGCGAGCAGTACTTC
CAWSVAGEQYF
>TRBD2|TRBJ2-7|TRBV13|.
TGTGCCAGCAGCTTAGTGGCGGGAGGCGAGCAGTACTTC
CASSLVAGGEQYF
>.|TRBJ1-2|TRBV14|few
TGTGCCAGCAGTCTCGACGGGGCCATCGGCTATGGCTACACCTTC
CASSLDGAIGYGYTF
>TRBD2|TRBJ2-7|TRBV7-2|.
TGTGCCAGCAGCCCAGCGGGAGGGTCCTACGAGCAGTACTTC
CASSPAGGSYEQYF
>TRBD1|TRBJ1-5|TRBV4-1|once
TGCGCCAGCAGCCCAGGGGGACAGCCCCAGCATTTT
CASSPGGQPQHF
>TRBD2|TRBJ2-1|TRBV5-1|.
TGCGCCAGCAGCTTGGAACTAGCGTTGAACTATGAGCAGTTCTTC
CASSLELALNYEQFF
>TRBD2|TRBJ2-3|TRBV7-9|.
TGTGCCAGCAGCGAGGGACTAGCGTGGGTCACAGATACGCAGTATTTT
CASSEGLAWVTDTQYF
>.|TRBJ1-3|TRBV2|.
TGTGCCAGCAGTGAAGCCAGGACGTCCCTCTCTGGAAACACCATATATTTT
CASSEARTSLSGNTIYF
>.|TRBJ2-3|TRBV10-3|.
TGCGCCATCAGGGGTGAGGGGGAAGGTGGCACAGATACGCAGTATTTT
CAIRGEGEGGTDTQYF
>.|TRBJ2-1|TRBV4-3|.
TGCGCCAGCAGCCAAGATATCAGTTACAATGAGCAGTTCTTC
CASSQDISYNEQFF
>.|TRBJ1-1|TRBV6-5|.
TGTGCCAGCAGTTACTTGGGCGGGGACGGGGAAGCTTTCTTT
CASSYLGGDGEAFF
>TRBD2|TRBJ2-5|TRBV9|once
TGTGCCAGCAGGCGGACTAGCGAAGAGACCCAGTACTTC
CASRRTSEETQYF
>.|TRBJ1-1|TRBV5-4|.
TGTGCCAGCAGCTTGGCGAACAGGTGGGGCACTGAAGCTTTCTTT
CASSLANRWGTEAFF
>TRBD1|TRBJ2-2|TRBV9|.
TGTGCCAGCAGCGAGGGACAGTTTACCGGGGAGCTGTTTTTT
CASSEGQFTGELFF
>.|TRBJ1-6|TRBV27|.
TGTGCCAGCACGTTGGTTGCCCGCCCGAGTTATTCACCCCTCCACTTT
CASTLVARPSYSPLHF
>.|TRBJ2-7|TRBV7-3|.
TGTGCCAGCAGCTCCTATCTCGGATACGAGCAGTACTTC
CASSSYLGYEQYF
>TRBD1|TRBJ2-1|TRBV9|.
TGTGCCAGCAGCGAGACAGGGTACAATGAGCAGTTCTTC
CASSETGYNEQFF
>.|TRBJ1-4|TRBV4-1|.
TGCGCCAGCAGCCCGGGAGCCCTACTCTTGTTGGACAAGGTTTTT
CASSPGALLLLDKVF
>.|TRBJ2-5|TRBV10-2|.
TGCGCCAGCAGTGAGTTGTCGGATAAGGAGACCCAGTACTTC
CASSELSDKETQYF
>.|TRBJ1-3|TRBV5-4|.
TGTGCCAGCAGCTTGGCCCCAGTGGGAGTATCTGGAAACACCATATATTTT
CASSLAPVGVSGNTIYF
>.|TRBJ1-1|TRBV9|.
TGTGCCAGCAGCGTAGATGGCGGTGAAGCTTTCTTT
CASSVDGGEAFF
>TRBD2|TRBJ2-5|TRBV2|once
TGTGCCAGCAGTGAAGAGACTAGCGGGAGTGGTAGGGAGACCCAGTACTTC
CASSEETSGSGRETQYF
>TRBD2|TRBJ2-1|TRBV10-3|.
TGTGCCATCAGTGGGGGACTAGCGGGGAGATACAATGAGCAGTTCTTC
CAISGGLAGRYNEQFF
>.|TRBJ2-7|TRBV29-1|.
TGCAGCGTTGAACTCGGCTCTTCCTACGAGCAGTACTTC
CSVELGSSYEQYF
>TRBD2|TRBJ2-7|TRBV13|.
TGTGCCAGCAGCCAAGGGACTAGCGCCGCCTACGAGCAGTACTTC
CASSQGTSAAYEQYF
>.|TRBJ1-3|TRBV9|.
TGTGCCAGCAGCGTAGGCGGGGGAGGAAACACCATATATTTT
CASSVGGGGNTIYF
>TRBD2|TRBJ2-3|TRBV7-9|once
TGTGCCAGCAGCGCACGGACTAGCGGGGTTTGGACAGATACGCAGTATTTT
CASSARTSGVWTDTQYF
>.|TRBJ1-6|TRBV9|.
TGTGCCAGCAGCCCTGGGGACCTATCACCCCTCCACTTT
CASSPGDLSPLHF
>.|TRBJ2-7|TRBV18|.
TGTGCCAGCTCATCATTTCCCCCGACAGTACATACCTACGAGCAGTACTTC
CASSSFPPTVHTYEQYF
>.|TRBJ2-1|TRBV27|.
TGTGCCACGGGGTGGGGGTACAATGAGCAGTTCTTC
CATGWGYNEQFF
>TRBD1|TRBJ1-2|TRBV19|.
TGTGCCAGTAGTACGCAGGGGGTCTCTACTAACTATGGCTACACCTTC
CASSTQGVSTNYGYTF
>TRBD2|TRBJ2-1|TRBV29-1|once
TGCAGCGTTGGGGAGGGGCCCGAGACTAGCGGGAGGGCCACAAAGTTCTTC
CSVGEGPETSGRATKFF
>TRBD2|TRBJ2-7|TRBV4-3|once
TGCGCCAGCAGCCAAGGACTTCTAGCGGGAGTCGGTTACGAGCAGTACTTC
CASSQGLLAGVGYEQYF
>.|TRBJ1-1|TRBV7-8|.
TGTGCCAGCAGCTTTCAGGGAGGAAGTTTGGACACTGAAGCTTTCTTT
CASSFQGGSLDTEAFF
>.|TRBJ2-5|TRBV2|.
TGTGCCAGCAGTGAATCGAGGGGGTGGGAGACCCAGTACTTC
CASSESRGWETQYF
>.|TRBJ1-1|TRBV6-1|.
TGTGCCAGCCCGTCGGGTTGGACTGAAGCTTTCTTT
CASPSGWTEAFF
>TRBD2|TRBJ2-1|TRBV19|.
TGTGCCTCAGGGCTAGCGGGGAATGAGCAGTTCTTC
CASGLAGNEQFF
>TRBD2|TRBJ2-1|TRBV7-6|.
TGTGCCAGCAGCTTAGGGAATGGCCTAGCGGGTAATGAGCAGTTCTTC
CASSLGNGLAGNEQFF
>.|TRBJ1-4|TRBV4-3|.
TGCGCCAGCAGCCAATCAGTCTCTAATGAAAAACTGTTTTTT
CASSQSVSNEKLFF
>TRBD1|TRBJ1-1|TRBV19|once
TGTGCCAGTAGTATAGATTTTTGGCAGGGGGAAACTGAAGCTTTCTTT
CASSIDFWQGETEAFF
>TRBD1|TRBJ2-7|TRBV19|once
TGTGCCAGTAGTGTAAGCCGGGACAGGGGTTTTTACGAGCAGTACTTC
CASSVSRDRGFYEQYF
>.|TRBJ1-3|TRBV28|.
TGTGCCAGCAGTTATCTGTCTGGAAACACCATATATTTT
CASSYLSGNTIYF
>.|TRBJ2-7|TRBV28|.
TGTGCCAGCAGCTGGACCTGGGGGGCCTACGAGCAGTACTTC
CASSWTWGAYEQYF
>.|TRBJ2-2|TRBV5-4|.
TGTGCCAGCAGCTGGGGGAATAGCCCCGGGGAGCTGTTTTTT
CASSWGNSPGELFF
>.|TRBJ2-1|TRBV16|.
TGTGCCAGCAGCCCGACTGGACCACCCTACAATGAGCAGTTCTTC
CASSPTGPPYNEQFF
>.|TRBJ2-5|TRBV27|.
TGTGCCAGCAGTTCCCTAGGATGGGAAACCCAAGAGACCCAGTACTTC
CASSSLGWETQETQYF
>TRBD2|TRBJ2-7|TRBV13|.
TGTGCCAGCAGCTTTGGGAGGGTGACATCGGGGGAGCAGTACTTC
CASSFGRVTSGEQYF
>.|TRBJ2-1|TRBV9|.
TGTGCCAGCAGCGTAGGAGGCCGCTCCCCCTACAATGAGCAGTTCTTC
CASSVGGRSPYNEQFF
>.|TRBJ1-5|TRBV27|.
TGTGCCAGCAGTTTTGGGTCCTATCAGCCCCAGCATTTT
CASSFGSYQPQHF
>TRBD1|TRBJ1-2|TRBV28|.
TGTGCCAGCAGTTTATTTGAAGGGGGCTCCTATGGCTACACCTTC
CASSLFEGGSYGYTF
>.|TRBJ2-1|TRBV29-1|.
TGCAGCGTTGGGACGATTTCAGGGCGCTCCTACAATGAGCAGTTCTTC
CSVGTISGRSYNEQFF